The 6 T cell receptor beta chains presented below share a single source sample, sequenced in a study of blood T cell repertoires in COVID-19. Sequencing used immunoSEQ multiplex PCR; TCRdb keeps in-frame clones, though not all of them. This table has 250,000 to 350,000 clones, more than 80% appearing once. Sequencing input: PBMCs or T cells enriched from blood (not recorded which). The receptors come from a young woman who had recovered from COVID-19.

The chain joins TRBV7-6 to TRBJ2-3, with 12 bases identical to TRBD2. V shed 5 bases, J shed 4 bases, and the junction held 7 bases outside the gene matches. CDR1 and CDR2 (germline): SGHVS, FNYEAQ. The CDR3 extends over 16 amino acids. The CDR3 spells CASSPLAGGGADTQYF. In nucleotides, the CDR3 is TGTGCCAGCAGCCCCCTAGCGGGAGGGGGGGCAGATACGCAGTATTTT.

This chain uses TRBV7-9 with TRBJ1-1; TRBD1 agrees at 7 bases. V shed 5 bases, J shed 1 base, and the junction held 7 bases outside the gene matches. The CDR3 has 15 residues. Germline values: CDR1 SEHNR, CDR2 FQNEAQ (reference sequence). CDR3 region: CASSPRAGGNTEAFF. CDR3 nucleotides: TGTGCCAGCAGCCCCAGGGCAGGGGGGAACACTGAAGCTTTCTTT.

The V and J genes are TRBV5-4 and TRBJ2-5; perhaps TRBD1 as D (7 bases). V was pared by 3 bases and J by 2 bases, with 14 bases between. The CDR3 is 15 amino acids. CDR1 and CDR2 (germline): SGHNT, YYREEE (reference sequence). For the CDR3, the DNA is TGTGCCAGCAGCTGGGGGGACAGACGACAAGAGACCCAGTACTTC. This encodes CASSWGDRRQETQYF.

The V call is TRBV28, the J call TRBJ1-6; D not resolved. Trimming removed 5 bases from V and 12 bases from J, with 17 bases in between. The CDR3 is 14 residues long. The V gene's germline CDR1 is MDHEN and CDR2 SYDVKM. CDR3 bases: TGTGCCAGCAGTCCGGACTCATTTCGGGGACCCCTCCACTTT. Amino acid sequence: CASSPDSFRGPLHF.

The chain uses TRBV27 and TRBJ2-1; D gene unclear. Germline loops: CDR1 MNHEY, CDR2 SMNVEV (reference sequence). Trimming cost V 3 bases and J 0 bases, with 12 bases left between them. The CDR3 is 16 residues long. Written as DNA, the CDR3 is TGTGCCAGCAGTTTCCTCGGGTCGATCTCCTACAATGAGCAGTTCTTC. Protein: CASSFLGSISYNEQFF.

The rearrangement uses TRBV7-3 and TRBJ2-1; 7 bases align to TRBD2. Germline CDR1 reads SGHTA; CDR2 reads FQGTGA. The CDR3 loop spans 16 amino acids. V lost 1 base to trimming and J lost 5 bases; unmatched junction nucleotides: 8. The CDR3 bases are TGTGCCAGCAGCTTAAAGGGAGGGAGGGCCAACAATGAGCAGTTCTTC. This translates into CASSLKGGRANNEQFF.